Here is one T cell receptor (beta chain) with its context. The antigen is undetermined. The data were obtained in a study of blood T cells in healthy people across ages. A sample-barcoded 5' primer and a J-beta primer mix were used in a second PCR of about 6 to 11 cycles. TCRdb ran MiXCR on the 5' RACE reads and lists one entry per CDR3 protein. This sample yields 710,000 or so distinct CDR3 sequences, of which around 32% are seen a single time; about 16% belongs to the top ten. Germline CDR1 and CDR2: DFQATT and SNEGSKA (reference sequence). The CDR3 extends over 14 amino acids. The V and J ends lost 5 bases and 1 base respectively, with 15 bases between them. Each donor was a healthy Caucasian individual from Russia, aged roughly 6 to 100. Extractions gave at least 5.5 micrograms of total RNA per sample. Findings and limits, study-wide: Older age went with lower TCR beta diversity per million T cells, in a roughly linear way. Calculation of diversity from one million T cells yielded estimates considered to be underestimates.

The rearrangement links TRBV20-1 to TRBJ2-7; D possibly matches TRBD1 or TRBD2 (5 bases each). Sequencing was carried out using blood. The TCR originated in a woman of 80 years or more in good health. CDR3 in DNA: TGCAGTGCTCTCAGCGGCTGGGGGTCCTACGAGCAGTACTTC. This encodes CSALSGWGSYEQYF.